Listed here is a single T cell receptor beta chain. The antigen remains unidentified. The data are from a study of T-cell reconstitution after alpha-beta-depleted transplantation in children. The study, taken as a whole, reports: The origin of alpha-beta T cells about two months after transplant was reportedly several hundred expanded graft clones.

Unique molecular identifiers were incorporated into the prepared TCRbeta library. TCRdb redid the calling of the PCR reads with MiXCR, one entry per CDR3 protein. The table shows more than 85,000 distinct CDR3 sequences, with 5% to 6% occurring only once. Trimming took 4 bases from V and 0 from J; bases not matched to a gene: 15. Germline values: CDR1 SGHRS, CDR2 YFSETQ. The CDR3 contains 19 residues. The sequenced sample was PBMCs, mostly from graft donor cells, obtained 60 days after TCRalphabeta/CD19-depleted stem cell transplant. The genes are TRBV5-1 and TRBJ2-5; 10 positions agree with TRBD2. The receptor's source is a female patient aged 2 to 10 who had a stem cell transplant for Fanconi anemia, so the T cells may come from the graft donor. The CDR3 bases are TGCGCCAGCAGCCAAGGGTTCAGCGGGGGGGCCACCTACCAAGAGACCCAGTACTTC. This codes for CASSQGFSGGATYQETQYF.